This TCR beta chain appears in the sequencing data of a study of beta chain features in type 1 diabetes. Study details: Age, gender, cell numbers and subset yield matched between patients and controls.

Note on this clone: The antigen is undetermined.

Findings and limits, study-wide: Significant though moderate, a shortening of TCRB CDR3s appeared in all four CD4+ subsets of Type 1 diabetes patients.

V lost 5 bases and J 5 bases, leaving 9 bases between the germline ends. This CDR3 has 12 residues. Germline values: CDR1 LNHDA, CDR2 SQIVND (reference sequence). By way of CD45RO/CCR7/CD25/CD127/CD95/CD27, the CD4+ regulatory, stem cell-like memory, central memory and naive cells were sorted. Populations isolated by sorting all had purity greater than 95%. Expressed TCRB transcripts got sequenced, as all isolated RNA was reverse transcribed. Here immunoSEQ multiplex PCR was the method, and the copy in TCRdb shows in-frame clones only, minus some. This sample has around 30,000 clones, with around three fifths found just once.

Sequencing input: Tregs from blood. The receptor was derived from a woman between 25 and 40 years old with type 1 diabetes. The rearrangement links TRBV19 to TRBJ1-2; D is possibly TRBD1 (6 bases). This chain's CDR3 is CASSFQGYGYTF. CDR3 coding DNA: TGTGCCAGTAGTTTCCAGGGGTATGGCTACACCTTC.